Detailed here is one T cell receptor (beta chain). Its target is not known. This CDR3 has 16 amino acids. This sample is part of a study of monozygotic twins with inflammatory bowel disease. Findings of the study overall: In these data, no single strong IBD-associated signal or clonotype received support. Patient repertoire variability may have increased through differing immunosuppressive treatments.

TCRdb derives one entry per CDR3 protein from the 5' RACE reads, leaving out DNA. Found here are 300,000 to 400,000 distinct CDR3 sequences; the top ten clones hold roughly 2%. The TCR comes from a human donor with ulcerative colitis or Crohn's disease, or a healthy co-twin of an affected twin (not recorded which). The chain carries TRBV12-3 or TRBV12-4 and TRBJ1-3. Sequences were obtained from blood. This CDR3 reads CASSKNGGRSGNTIYF.